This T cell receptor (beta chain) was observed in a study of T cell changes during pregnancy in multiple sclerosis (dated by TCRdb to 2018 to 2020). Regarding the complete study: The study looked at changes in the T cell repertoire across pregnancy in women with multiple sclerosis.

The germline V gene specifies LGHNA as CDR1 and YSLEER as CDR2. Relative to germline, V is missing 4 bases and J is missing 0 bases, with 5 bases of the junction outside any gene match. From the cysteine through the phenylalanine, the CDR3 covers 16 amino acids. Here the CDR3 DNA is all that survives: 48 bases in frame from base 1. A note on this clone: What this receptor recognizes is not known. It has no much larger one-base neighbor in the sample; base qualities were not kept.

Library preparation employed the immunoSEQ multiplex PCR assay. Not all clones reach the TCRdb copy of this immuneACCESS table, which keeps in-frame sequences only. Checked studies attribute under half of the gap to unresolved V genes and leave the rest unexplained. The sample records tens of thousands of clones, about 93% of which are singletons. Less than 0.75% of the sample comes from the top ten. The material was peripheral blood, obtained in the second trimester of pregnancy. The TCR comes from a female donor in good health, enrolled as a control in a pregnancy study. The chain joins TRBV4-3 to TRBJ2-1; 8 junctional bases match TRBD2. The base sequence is TGCGCCAGCAGCCCTGGCGGGACTAGCTCCTACAATGAGCAGTTCTTC. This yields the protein CASSPGGTSSYNEQFF.